This T cell receptor (beta chain) was sequenced for a study of blood T cell repertoires in COVID-19. Study-wide context: Nucleic acid was either cDNA or gDNA, and it came from T cells, B-cell-depleted T cells, or PBMCs.

Seattle's enrolled individuals joined amid active infection and were then monitored longitudinally. This clone appeared a single time. Repertoires were generated with immunoSEQ multiplex PCR, while TCRdb's copy carries only in-frame clones and drops some. Of 250,000 to 350,000 clones listed, almost 90% are singletons. The TCR comes from a woman younger than 45 with COVID-19, enrolled during active disease. Sequencing input: peripheral blood.

For the CDR3, the DNA is TGTGCCAGTAGTGCCACCACAGGGGTGGGGACTGAAGCTTTCTTT. This codes for CASSATTGVGTEAFF. The V call is TRBV19, the J call TRBJ1-1; TRBD1 aligns across 7 bases. This CDR3 has 15 amino acids. Trimming removed 5 bases from V and 5 bases from J; junction bases left unmatched: 11. Germline CDR1 reads LNHDA; CDR2 reads SQIVND (reference sequence).